This T cell receptor beta chain was profiled in a study of CD8+CD57+ T cells in acquired aplastic anemia (dated by TCRdb to between 2018 and 2020). For context, the study as a whole: A mean of roughly 3.2 ug of DNA, ranging from about 0.19 to 27.4 ug, was extracted from sorted CD4+ and CD8+ cells. An average of approximately 9.8 million reads for CD4+ cells and 11.0 million reads for CD8+ cells was obtained from healthy donor samples. General study outcomes and caveats: Patients and healthy controls showed no significant difference in CD8+ Simpson's diversity (P=0.060). Around 31 CD8+ CDR3 sequences were shared between patients and controls but appeared highly expressed in patients and within their immunodominant clones.

This clonotype was counted many times. Its antigen remains undetermined. No much larger clone is present one base from it, and per-base qualities are unavailable. Reading the germline V gene gives CDR1 SGDLS and CDR2 YYNGEE. Germline trimming: 2 bases from V, 7 bases from J; junction bases outside gene matches: 7. The CDR3 numbers 16 residues from cysteine through phenylalanine. The entry retains the CDR3 DNA only, 48 bases that are in frame from base 1. The study deep-sequenced TCR repertoires of sorted CD4+ and CD8+ blood T cells from severe aplastic anemia patients and healthy subjects. Ficoll-Paque density gradient centrifugation was used to isolate peripheral blood mononuclear cells. Before DNA was extracted, CD4+ and CD8+ T cells were sorted using either FACS or magnetic beads. Genomic DNA served as template for TCR beta VDJ combination and CDR3 sequence profiling. TCR repertoire sequencing was run on an Illumina HiSeq 2000. The paper's processing steps were these. TRBV/TRBJ rearrangement plots, CDR3 size and DJ length profiles, and Simpson's diversity index were used to assess repertoires. The immunodominant clone was defined as the most abundant DNA sequence in deep sequencing data. CDR3 amino acid sequences were screened for sharing across subjects and compared with published repertoires and the VDJdb database. Using fastp trimming at Q25 and MiXCR clonotype assembly, TCRdb reanalyzed the public sequencing data and kept in-frame beta chains. Entries are consolidated by CDR3 protein sequence, retaining the most common genes and DNA. None of the V and J calls come from the authors' own analysis; TCRdb made them. The sample table shows about 130,000 distinct CDR3 sequences, and 48% are seen once. The ten top clones hold 2.5% to 3% of the sample.

Recombination joined TRBV9 with TRBJ2-1; 12 central bases correspond to TRBD1. The sequenced sample consisted of sorted CD4+, CD8+, or CD8+CD57+ T cells (not recorded which) from PBMCs. This clonotype was sampled from a human donor in good health, serving as a control. The CDR3 in this case is CASSVLGQGATNEQFF. The sequenced DNA: TGTGCCAGCAGCGTGCTGGGACAGGGGGCGACTAATGAGCAGTTCTTC.